This T cell receptor (beta chain) was sequenced for a study of blood T cells in healthy people across ages. Alongside a J-beta primer mix, a sample-barcoded 5' primer served in a second PCR lasting 7 to 11 cycles. TCRdb fed the 5' RACE reads into MiXCR, producing one record per CDR3 protein. The top ten clones hold approximately 25% of a sample with around 580,000 distinct CDR3 sequences, 45% to 55% of them seen once. This clonotype has at least ten counts. Germline-derived CDR1 and CDR2 are MNHEY and SVGAGI. Trimming removed 9 bases from V and 5 bases from J, with 17 bases in between. The CDR3 is made up of 14 amino acids.

The chain couples TRBV6-5 to TRBJ2-1; D is tentatively TRBD1 or TRBD2 (5 bases each). The sample comprised blood. The sequence derives from an older man in good health. The CDR3 bases are TGTGCCAGTAGATCGGGACGGACCAACAATGAGCAGTTCTTC. This translates into CASRSGRTNNEQFF.